This TCR beta chain is drawn from a study of T cell clonality in common variable immunodeficiency. This clone occurred many times. As yet, its antigen is unknown. The CDR3 goes on 3 residues after the read ends, and that part is filled in from the germline J gene. Clones were sequenced by immunoSEQ multiplex PCR, and TCRdb holds only the in-frame ones, with some missing. Recorded here are tens of thousands of clones, none singletons. Findings and caveats of the study: Compared with controls, CVID subjects had fewer shared TCRbeta clones. In common variable immunodeficiency, TCR beta chains reportedly carried fewer deletions and N-nucleotide insertions.

No CVID subject was ill or on immunomodulatory drugs when sampled. The V gene end was trimmed by 8 bases and the J gene end by 0 bases; junction bases not matched to a gene: 5. Looked up from germline, CDR1 is SNHLY and CDR2 is FYNNEI. This CDR3 contains 15 residues. This sequence was found in a human donor with common variable immunodeficiency. The sample comprised peripheral blood mononuclear cells. The J gene is TRBJ2-5, the V gene TRBV2; 11 bases are shared with TRBD2. The CDR3 sequence: CASGGTSGYQETQYF. The sequenced part of the CDR3 DNA is TGTGCCAGCGGAGGGACTAGCGGTTACCAAGAGACC. The full variable domain, with the rest looked up from reference TRBV2 and TRBJ2-5, is EPEVTQTPSHQVTQMGQEVILRCVPISNHLYFYWYRQILGQKVEFLVSFYNNEISEKSEIFDDQFSVERPDGSNFTLKIRSTKLEDSAMYFCASGGTSGYQETQYFGPGTRLLVL.